This T cell receptor (beta chain) is from a study of T-cell reconstitution after alpha-beta-depleted transplantation in children (dated by TCRdb to 2015 to 2016). Some background on the complete study: The study quantitatively tracked T-cell immune reconstitution after TCRalphabeta/CD19-depleted allogeneic hematopoietic cell transplantation in children using TCR repertoire profiling.

Library creation used PCR. Sequenced using an Illumina HiSeq 2500. TCR library preparation used molecular barcoding, with unique molecular identifiers applied to normalize quantification of the TCRbeta repertoire. The public reads were reprocessed in TCRdb via fastp at Q25 and MiXCR, keeping in-frame beta chains. Each CDR3 protein gets just one entry, which takes the most common genes and DNA from the rows behind it. This sample gives around 480,000 distinct CDR3 sequences in total; 32% of them show up just once. The ten most abundant clones make up approximately 2.3% of the sample. Inclusive of the bounding cysteine and phenylalanine, the CDR3 is 14 residues long. Of all the DNA, just the CDR3 is kept, 42 bases in frame from base 1. Between the V and J ends, shortened by 3 bases and 2 bases respectively, the junction contains 11 bases. According to the germline V gene, CDR1 reads MDHEN and CDR2 reads SYDVKM.

Remarks on this clonotype: Its antigen is unknown. No base quality information exists; no much larger clone differs at one position.

The source material was PBMCs from the stem cell graft donor, sampled from the stem cell graft. The V and J segments used are TRBV28 and TRBJ2-7; the D region possibly corresponds to TRBD1 (5 bases align). The receptor comes from a human donor who donated a stem cell graft to a child with aplastic anemia. The DNA reads as follows: TGTGCCAGCAGTTTGCCGACAGCGACCTACGAGCAGTACTTC. Translated, this is CASSLPTATYEQYF.